This T cell receptor beta chain was captured by sequencing in a study of blood T cell repertoires in COVID-19. Study-level background: The United States, Italy and Spain provided the acute and convalescent COVID-19 samples.

Those enrolled in Seattle joined during active infection and were followed longitudinally afterward. CDR1 and CDR2 from the germline V gene are SGHRS and YFSETQ. CDR3 length: 16 amino acids. Losses at the gene ends were 2 bases for V and 6 bases for J; bases not matched to a gene: 9. This clone was counted only a few times. Original methodology: Cell counts per sample came from amplifying reference gene primers. TCRdb's table, derived via immunoSEQ multiplex PCR, lists solely in-frame clones and lacks some. V, J and clone size reflect that table, while D and trimming were determined from the DNA. This table has about 420,000 clones, about 90% appearing once.

The sequence was collected from a man aged 18 to 29 with COVID-19, enrolled during active disease. The sequenced material came from peripheral blood. The rearrangement uses TRBV5-1 and TRBJ1-4; 8 bases agree with TRBD1. The CDR3 coding sequence is TGCGCCAGCAGCTTTACCTCCGGGACAGGAGATGAAAAACTGTTTTTT. Its protein product is CASSFTSGTGDEKLFF.